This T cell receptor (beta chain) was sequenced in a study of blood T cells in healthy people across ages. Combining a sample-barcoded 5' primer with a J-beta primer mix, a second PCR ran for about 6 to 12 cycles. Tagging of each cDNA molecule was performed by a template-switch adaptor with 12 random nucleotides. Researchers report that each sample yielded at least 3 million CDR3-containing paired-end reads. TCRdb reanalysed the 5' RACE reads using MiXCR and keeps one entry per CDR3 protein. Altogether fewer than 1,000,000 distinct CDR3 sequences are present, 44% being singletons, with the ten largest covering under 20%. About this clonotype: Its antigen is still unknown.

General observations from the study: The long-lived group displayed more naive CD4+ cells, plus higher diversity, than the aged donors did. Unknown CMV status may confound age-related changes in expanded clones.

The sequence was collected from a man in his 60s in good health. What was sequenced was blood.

CDR3 sequence reads: CSVEEWWAFF. The DNA of the CDR3 is TGCAGCGTTGAAGAATGGTGGGCTTTCTTT. The chain combines TRBV29-1 with TRBJ1-1; D not certain. CDR1 SQVTM and CDR2 ANQGSEA come from the germline V gene. CDR3 length: 10 amino acids. The V end was cut by 0 bases, the J end by 11 bases, with 7 bases between.